This T cell receptor (beta chain) was documented in a study of blood T cells in healthy people across ages (dated by TCRdb to between 2014 and 2016). For the study in its entirety: In model experiments, template switching captured about one uniquely barcoded TCR beta cDNA molecule for every two T cells. To track age-related changes in TCR beta repertoire diversity, the study relied on deep sequencing normalized with unique cDNA molecular identifiers. The donors were split into four age groups: young (average around 15 years), middle-aged (roughly 42), aged (more than 55) and long-lived (82). For two donors (one aged 18 to 29 and one aged 80 or older), the study analyzed two additional independent replicas of 1 million unique cDNA reads from the same blood draw.

V was cut back by 5 bases and J by 8 bases, leaving a gap of 27 bases between them. The CDR3 covers 17 residues, taking in both the cysteine and the phenylalanine. Only the CDR3 DNA is retained, 51 bases long and in frame from the first base. The CDR1 and CDR2 encoded by the germline V gene are LGHNA and YSLEER. The library was generated by 5' RACE. Sequencing used an Illumina HiSeq 2500. A second PCR of about 6 to 11 cycles was run with a J-beta primer mix and a sample-barcoded 5' primer. Each TCR beta cDNA molecule received a unique molecular identifier from a template-switch 5' adaptor carrying 12 random nucleotides. Each sample yielded at least 2.5 million CDR3-containing paired-end reads. First-strand cDNA was synthesized from all RNA with the Mint cDNA synthesis kit, primed by a TRBC-specific oligonucleotide. After uracil-DNA glycosylase treatment, a first 18-cycle PCR used universal primers M1SS and BC2_uni_R on all cDNA. In the paper's pipeline: Normalization of each sample was performed by random selection of 1 million high-quality reads, each carrying a distinct molecular identifier. Instead of being binned into consensus sequences, reads that shared molecular identifiers were thrown out. CDR3 identification, clonotype clustering and error correction used MiTCR with a Q25 quality threshold and the strictest error-elimination algorithm. A nonparametric unseen species model with Euler transformation was used to estimate lower-bound total TCR beta diversity. TCRdb itself trimmed the public reads at Q25 with fastp, ran MiXCR and retained productive beta chains. Entries that share a CDR3 protein sequence are merged under the most common genes and DNA. The V and J calls and clone size are TCRdb's, not the authors'. The sample records roughly 1 million distinct CDR3 sequences, roughly 24% of which are singletons. The ten largest clones add up to about 0.72% of the sample.

Summary of the overall study and its limitations: A strong correlation was found between observed TCR beta diversity and the percentage of naive T cells measured by flow cytometry. Because donor CMV infection status was unknown, age-related changes in expanded clonotypes were potentially confounded. Total diversity estimates from one million sequenced T cells were considered lower bounds and underestimates. Because profiling used bulk unsorted PBMCs, naive and antigen-experienced compartments could not be compared conclusively. The long-lived group showed more naive CD4+ T cells, fewer expanded clones and increased TCR diversity than the aged group, suggesting age selection. As age increased, observed TCR beta diversity per million T cells dropped in a roughly linear way, and a significant reduction was already evident by age 40.

The donors were roughly 39 Caucasian individuals from Russia, aged roughly 6 to 90 years, who were systemically healthy. Each donor gave 8 to 10 milliliters of peripheral blood, collected into EDTA-treated Vacutainer tubes. Ficoll-Paque density-gradient centrifugation was used to isolate PBMCs, with at least 6.5 million per sample. Trizol reagent was used to extract total RNA from the PBMCs, yielding at least 5.5 micrograms per sample. The percentages of naive CD45RAhigh/CD27high T cells were determined by flow cytometry on a PBMC aliquot from every donor. This clonotype was picked up a small number of times. This clone's antigen is unknown. The sample holds no much larger clone one base away, and base qualities are not on file. This sample also belongs to another study, concerning T cells of mothers and their children. The second study also describes: Nine systemically healthy Caucasian individuals served as donors, namely three mothers together with their six children. cDNA synthesis used all of the extracted RNA, with 1.5 ug of RNA in each 15 ul reaction. In the second PCR, the M1S primer introduced both the sample barcodes and 2-4 random nucleotides. More than 8 million TCR beta CDR3 reads were obtained from each mother, and some 3 million reads were obtained from each child. Thymic selection shapes the output of TCR recombination in a similar way in related and unrelated pairs, and inherited differences have a minor effect. Normalized repertoire overlap was always slightly but never significantly higher in related than unrelated mother-child pairs. Persistent microchimeric T cell clones were not detected, at a sensitivity of around 99 clones per million clonotypes. In the study, deep NGS was used to compare the TCR beta repertoires of mothers and children, and features distinguishing related mother-child pairs from unrelated individuals were sought. The mean age was roughly 36 +/- 4 years for the mothers and approximately 11 +/- 4 years for the children. After adapter ligation was performed with NEBNext reagents, the libraries were sequenced on an Illumina HiSeq 2000 with 100+100 nt paired-end reads. Mother and child libraries were prepared a month apart and sequenced in separate runs to prevent cross-contamination. Between 500,000 and 2,000,000 distinct TCR beta clonotypes were identified per donor. Naive TCR beta clonotypes were estimated from low-frequency clonotypes matched to each donor's FACS-determined naive share, without sorting.

This receptor chain uses TRBV4-3 and TRBJ1-2; no confident D gene assignment can be made. This clonotype originated in a girl aged 2-10 years in good health. The material sequenced was blood. The DNA sequence is TGCGCCAGCAGCGAAAGTGTTGGACGGTCGCTCTCCGGGGGCTACACCTTC. Its protein is CASSESVGRSLSGGYTF.